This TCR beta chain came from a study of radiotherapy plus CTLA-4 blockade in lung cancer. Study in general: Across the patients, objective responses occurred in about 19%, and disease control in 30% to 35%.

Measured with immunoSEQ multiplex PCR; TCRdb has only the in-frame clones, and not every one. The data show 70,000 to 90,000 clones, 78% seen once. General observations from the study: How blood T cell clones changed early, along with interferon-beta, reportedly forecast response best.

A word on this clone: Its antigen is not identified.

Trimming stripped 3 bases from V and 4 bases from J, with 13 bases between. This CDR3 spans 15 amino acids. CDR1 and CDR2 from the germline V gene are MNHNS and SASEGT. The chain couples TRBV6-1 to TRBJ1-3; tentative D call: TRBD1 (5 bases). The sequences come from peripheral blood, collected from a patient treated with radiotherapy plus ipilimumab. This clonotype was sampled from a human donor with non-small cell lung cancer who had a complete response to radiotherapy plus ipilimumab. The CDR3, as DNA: TGTGCCAGCAGTGAGGGGGGACCAGGAGGAAACACCATATATTTT. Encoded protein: CASSEGGPGGNTIYF.